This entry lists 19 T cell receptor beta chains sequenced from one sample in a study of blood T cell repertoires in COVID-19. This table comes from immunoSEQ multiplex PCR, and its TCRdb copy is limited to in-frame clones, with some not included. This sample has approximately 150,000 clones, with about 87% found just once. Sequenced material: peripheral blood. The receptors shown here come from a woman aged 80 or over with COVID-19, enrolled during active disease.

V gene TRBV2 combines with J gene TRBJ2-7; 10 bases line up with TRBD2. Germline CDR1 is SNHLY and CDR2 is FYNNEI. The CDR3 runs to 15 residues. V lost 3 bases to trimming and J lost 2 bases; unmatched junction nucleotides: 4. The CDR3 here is CASSERGLATYEQYF. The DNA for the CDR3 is TGTGCCAGCAGTGAGAGGGGACTAGCGACCTACGAGCAGTACTTC.

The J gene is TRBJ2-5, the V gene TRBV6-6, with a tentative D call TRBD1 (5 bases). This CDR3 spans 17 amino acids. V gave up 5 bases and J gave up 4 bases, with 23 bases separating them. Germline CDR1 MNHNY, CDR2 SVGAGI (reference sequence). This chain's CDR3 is CASSPNHRAGWGETQYF. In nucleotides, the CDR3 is TGTGCCAGCAGTCCCAACCACCGGGCAGGGTGGGGAGAGACCCAGTACTTC.

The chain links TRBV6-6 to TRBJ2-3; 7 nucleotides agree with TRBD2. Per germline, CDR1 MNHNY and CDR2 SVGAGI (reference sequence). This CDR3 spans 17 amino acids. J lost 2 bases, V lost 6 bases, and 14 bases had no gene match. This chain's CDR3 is CASSRAPGLLDTDTQYF. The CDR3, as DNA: TGTGCCAGCAGCCGAGCACCGGGACTACTCGACACAGATACGCAGTATTTT.

CDR3 protein: CASSLRPNTEAFF. The CDR3 DNA is TGTGCCAGCAGCTTGAGGCCTAACACTGAAGCTTTCTTT. The V call is TRBV7-3, the J call TRBJ1-1; D remains unclear. The CDR3 spans 13 residues. CDR1 SGHTA and CDR2 FQGTGA come from the germline V gene. V lost 3 bases, J lost 2 bases, and 7 bases lay in between.

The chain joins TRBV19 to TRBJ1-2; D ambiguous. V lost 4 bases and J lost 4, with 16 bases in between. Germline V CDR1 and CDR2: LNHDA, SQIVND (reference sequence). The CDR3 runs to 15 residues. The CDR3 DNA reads TGTGCCAGTAGTACCCAGACACCTTCTGGCTATGGCTACACCTTC. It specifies CASSTQTPSGYGYTF. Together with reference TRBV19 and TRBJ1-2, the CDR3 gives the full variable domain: DGGITQSPKYLFRKEGQNVTLSCEQNLNHDAMYWYRQDPGQGLRLIYYSQIVNDFQKGDIAEGYSVSREKKESFPLTVTSAQKNPTAFYLCASSTQTPSGYGYTFGSGTRLTVV.

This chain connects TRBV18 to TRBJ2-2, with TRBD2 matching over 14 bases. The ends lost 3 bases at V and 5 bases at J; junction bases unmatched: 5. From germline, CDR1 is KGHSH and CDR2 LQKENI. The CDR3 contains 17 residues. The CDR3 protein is CASSPGTSGSRTGELFF. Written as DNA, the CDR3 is TGTGCCAGCTCACCCGGGACTAGCGGGAGTCGGACCGGGGAGCTGTTTTTT.

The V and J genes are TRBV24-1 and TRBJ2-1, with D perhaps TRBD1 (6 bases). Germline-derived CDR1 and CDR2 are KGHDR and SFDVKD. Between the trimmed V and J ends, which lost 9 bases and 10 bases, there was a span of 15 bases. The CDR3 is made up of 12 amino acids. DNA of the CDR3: TGTGCCACCCGAGATACAGGGCACGAGCAGTTCTTC. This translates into CATRDTGHEQFF.

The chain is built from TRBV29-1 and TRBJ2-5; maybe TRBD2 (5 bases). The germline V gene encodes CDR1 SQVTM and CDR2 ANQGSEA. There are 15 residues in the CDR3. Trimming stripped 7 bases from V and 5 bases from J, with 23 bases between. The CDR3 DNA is TGCAGCGCCGCTGGCTGGGAGCGAACAATTGAGACCCAGTACTTC. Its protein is CSAAGWERTIETQYF.

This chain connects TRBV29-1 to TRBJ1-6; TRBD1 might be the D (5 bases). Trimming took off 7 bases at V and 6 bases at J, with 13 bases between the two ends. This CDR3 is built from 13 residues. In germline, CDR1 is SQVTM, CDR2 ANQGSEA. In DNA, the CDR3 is TGCAGCGCGACAGAGACGGTTAATTCACCCCTCCACTTT. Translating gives CSATETVNSPLHF.

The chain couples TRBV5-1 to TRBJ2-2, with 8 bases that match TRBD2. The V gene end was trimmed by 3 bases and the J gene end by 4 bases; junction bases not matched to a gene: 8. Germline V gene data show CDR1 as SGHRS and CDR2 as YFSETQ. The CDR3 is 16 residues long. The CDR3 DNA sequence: TGCGCCAGCAGCTCCCCAGCGGGAGTAGGCACCGGGGAGCTGTTTTTT. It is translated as CASSSPAGVGTGELFF.

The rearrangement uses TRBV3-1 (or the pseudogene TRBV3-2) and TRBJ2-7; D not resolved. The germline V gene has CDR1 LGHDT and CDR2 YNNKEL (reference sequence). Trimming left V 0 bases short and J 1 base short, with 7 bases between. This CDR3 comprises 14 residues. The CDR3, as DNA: TGTGCCAGCAGCCAAGATCGTCGGTCCTACGAGCAGTACTTC. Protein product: CASSQDRRSYEQYF.

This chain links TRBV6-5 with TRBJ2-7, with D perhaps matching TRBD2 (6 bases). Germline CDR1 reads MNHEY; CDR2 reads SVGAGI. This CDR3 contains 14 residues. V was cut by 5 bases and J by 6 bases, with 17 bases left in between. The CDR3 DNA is TGTGCCAGCAGTCCCTCGGGGGTTCGGGCCGAGCAGTACTTC. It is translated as CASSPSGVRAEQYF.

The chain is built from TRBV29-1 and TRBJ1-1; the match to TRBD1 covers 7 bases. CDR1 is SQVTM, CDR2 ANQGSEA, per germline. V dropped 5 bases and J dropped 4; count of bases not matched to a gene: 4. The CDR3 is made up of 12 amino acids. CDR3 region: CSVTKGATEAFF. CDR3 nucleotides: TGCAGCGTTACCAAGGGGGCCACTGAAGCTTTCTTT.

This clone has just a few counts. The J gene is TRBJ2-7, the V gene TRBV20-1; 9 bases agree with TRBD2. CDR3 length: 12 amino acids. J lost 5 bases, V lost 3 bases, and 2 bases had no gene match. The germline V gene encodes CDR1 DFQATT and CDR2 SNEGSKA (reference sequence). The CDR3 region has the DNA TGCAGTGCTAGTAGCGGGGGCGACGAGCAGTACTTC. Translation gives CSASSGGDEQYF.

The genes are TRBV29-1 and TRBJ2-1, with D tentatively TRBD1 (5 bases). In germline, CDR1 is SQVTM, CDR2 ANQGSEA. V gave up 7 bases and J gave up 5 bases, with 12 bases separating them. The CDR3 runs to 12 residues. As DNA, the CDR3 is TGCAGCGCAAACTCAGGGCACAATGAGCAGTTCTTC. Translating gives CSANSGHNEQFF.

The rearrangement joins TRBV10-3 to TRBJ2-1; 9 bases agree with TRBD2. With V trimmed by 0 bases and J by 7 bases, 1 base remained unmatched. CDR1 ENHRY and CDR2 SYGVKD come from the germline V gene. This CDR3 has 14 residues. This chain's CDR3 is CAISESRGGNEQFF. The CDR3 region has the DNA TGTGCCATCAGTGAGTCGCGGGGGGGGAATGAGCAGTTCTTC.

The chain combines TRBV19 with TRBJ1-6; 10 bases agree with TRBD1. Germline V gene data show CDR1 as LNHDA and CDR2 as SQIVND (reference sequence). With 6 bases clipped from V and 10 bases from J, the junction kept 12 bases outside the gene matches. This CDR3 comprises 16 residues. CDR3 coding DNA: TGTGCCAGTAGACCTACAGGGACAGGGGATGGATCACCCCTCCACTTT. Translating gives CASRPTGTGDGSPLHF.

CDR3 nucleotide sequence: TGCGCCAGCAGCCAAGGCGGGACAGCTAATGAAAAACTGTTTTTT. Protein product: CASSQGGTANEKLFF. The chain couples TRBV4-3 to TRBJ1-4, with TRBD1 identical over 7 bases. V trimming: 1 base; J trimming: 3 bases; junction bases outside the gene matches: 2. The CDR3 covers 15 residues. CDR1 is LGHNA, CDR2 YSLEER, per germline.

The CDR3 nucleotides read TGCAGCGTTGCCAAAGCGGGAGCGGTCCACGAGCAGTACTTC. Translating gives CSVAKAGAVHEQYF. The chain links TRBV29-1 to TRBJ2-7, with 8 bases aligning to TRBD2. J lost 5 bases, V lost 4 bases, and 10 bases had no gene match. This CDR3 spans 14 amino acids. Germline V gives CDR1 SQVTM, CDR2 ANQGSEA.